Shown below are 21 T cell receptor beta chains from a single sample sequenced in a study of blood T cell repertoires in COVID-19. TCRdb's table, derived via immunoSEQ multiplex PCR, lists solely in-frame clones and lacks some. The table lists roughly 180,000 clones, approximately 82% of them singletons, with about 4.4% in the top ten. The sequenced sample was PBMCs or T cells enriched from blood (not recorded which). These receptors all stem from a woman aged 50 to 65 who had recovered from COVID-19.

The gene calls are TRBV11-2 and TRBJ1-6; D gene unclear. The CDR3 length is 17 residues. V lost 5 bases and J lost 0, with 14 bases in between. The germline gives CDR1 SGHAT, CDR2 FQNNGV. The chain's CDR3 is CASSPTGGLSYNSPLHF. In DNA, the CDR3 is TGTGCCAGCAGCCCTACCGGAGGGCTCTCCTATAATTCACCCCTCCACTTT.

The V gene is TRBV11-2, the J gene TRBJ1-3; D uncertain. The CDR3 consists of 13 residues. V lost 5 bases, J lost 8 bases, and 13 bases lay in between. Germline V lookup: CDR1 SGHAT, CDR2 FQNNGV. DNA of the CDR3: TGTGCCAGCAGCCCGGACGGGGAATACACCATATATTTT. As protein: CASSPDGEYTIYF. The full variable domain, in which reference TRBV11-2 and TRBJ1-3 provide the parts outside the CDR3, is EAGVAQSPRYKIIEKRQSVAFWCNPISGHATLYWYQQILGQGPKLLIQFQNNGVVDDSQLPKDRFSAERLKGVDSTLKIQPAKLEDSAVYLCASSPDGEYTIYFGEGSWLTVV.

The chain links TRBV3-1 (or the pseudogene TRBV3-2) to TRBJ1-1; 9 bases match TRBD1. This CDR3 has 15 amino acids. In germline, CDR1 is LGHDT, CDR2 YNNKEL (reference sequence). Trimming took 2 bases from V and 6 from J; bases not matched to a gene: 7. CDR3 region: CASSQLTGGRSEAFF. The CDR3 coding sequence is TGTGCCAGCAGCCAACTGACAGGGGGTAGATCTGAAGCTTTCTTT.

The chain employs TRBV9 and TRBJ2-2; no definite D call. Germline V gene lookup returns CDR1 SGDLS and CDR2 YYNGEE. The CDR3 has 14 amino acids. V shed 0 bases and J shed 9 bases, with 12 bases lying between them. The CDR3 spells CASSVGAPPRELFF. The CDR3 region has the DNA TGTGCCAGCAGCGTAGGGGCCCCCCCGCGGGAGCTGTTTTTT.

This rearrangement joins TRBV7-9 to TRBJ1-2, with D possibly TRBD1 on 6 matching bases. Looked up from germline, CDR1 is SEHNR and CDR2 is FQNEAQ (reference sequence). V lost 2 bases and J lost 0, with 16 bases in between. This CDR3 region has 17 residues. CDR3 loop: CASSLPILRGPNYGYTF. The CDR3 DNA reads TGTGCCAGCAGCTTACCGATCCTCAGGGGCCCTAACTATGGCTACACCTTC.

The J gene is TRBJ1-1, the V gene TRBV30; D is unclear. Germline V gives CDR1 GTSNPN, CDR2 SVGIG (reference sequence). The CDR3 is 10 amino acids. Deletions cut 6 bases from V and 6 bases from J, with 8 bases between. CDR3 bases: TGTGCCTGTTACGCAGCTGAAGCTTTCTTT. Its protein is CACYAAEAFF.

This rearrangement joins TRBV30 to TRBJ2-3; TRBD2 matches 7 bases. The V gene end was trimmed by 5 bases and the J gene end by 1 base; junction bases not matched to a gene: 3. This CDR3 region has 13 residues. Per germline, CDR1 GTSNPN and CDR2 SVGIG (reference sequence). In DNA, the CDR3 is TGTGCCTGGCGCCGGGAGGGCACAGATACGCAGTATTTT. It specifies CAWRREGTDTQYF.

The V call is TRBV30, the J call TRBJ1-2; 7 bases agree with TRBD1. Germline V gene data show CDR1 as GTSNPN and CDR2 as SVGIG (reference sequence). This CDR3 contains 15 residues. J was trimmed by 3 bases and V by 2 bases; bases with no gene match: 9. CDR3 residues: CAWSPLQGTDYGYTF. CDR3 nucleotide sequence: TGTGCCTGGAGTCCCTTACAGGGGACAGACTATGGCTACACCTTC.

The count of this clone is one. CDR3 residues: CASSSTDAPPLHF. Written as DNA, the CDR3 is TGTGCCAGCAGTTCGACAGACGCCCCACCCCTCCACTTT. The chain is built from TRBV28 and TRBJ1-6, with a possible D match to TRBD1 (5 bases). V shed 4 bases and J shed 11 bases, with 12 bases lying between them. There are 13 residues in the CDR3. The germline V gene has CDR1 MDHEN and CDR2 SYDVKM.

The chain joins TRBV30 to TRBJ1-1; 8 positions agree with TRBD1. Germline V gene data show CDR1 as GTSNPN and CDR2 as SVGIG (reference sequence). V was pared by 0 bases and J by 1 base, with 7 bases of the junction left unmatched. The CDR3 totals 16 residues. The DNA for the CDR3 is TGTGCCTGGAGTGTAGGACAGGGAGCATCGAACACTGAAGCTTTCTTT. Encoded protein: CAWSVGQGASNTEAFF.

This clone has only one observation. The chain uses TRBV7-2 and TRBJ2-1; 7 bases are a match to TRBD2. Germline V gene data show CDR1 as SGHTA and CDR2 as FQGNSA. CDR3 length equals 16 residues. The ends lost 5 bases at V and 0 bases at J; junction bases unmatched: 7. CDR3 in DNA: TGTGCCAGCAGCCCCCGCGGGGGTACCTCCTACAATGAGCAGTTCTTC. Translation gives CASSPRGGTSYNEQFF.

This chain links TRBV7-9 with TRBJ2-1, with a possible D match to TRBD2 (6 bases). Per the germline V gene, CDR1 is SEHNR and CDR2 is FQNEAQ (reference sequence). The CDR3 runs 16 residues. V lost 1 base and J 5 bases, leaving 15 bases between the germline ends. The CDR3 region has the DNA TGTGCCAGCAGCTTAGGGGACGGGGGAACGCACAATGAGCAGTTCTTC. Translated, it gives CASSLGDGGTHNEQFF.

The J gene is TRBJ2-3, the V gene TRBV9, with D tentatively TRBD2 (6 bases). The CDR3 spans 14 residues. V was trimmed by 1 base and J by 6 bases, leaving 12 bases between them. CDR1 and CDR2 (germline): SGDLS, YYNGEE. CDR3 residues: CASSVTGRVDTQYF. In nucleotides, the CDR3 is TGTGCCAGCAGCGTAACCGGGAGAGTTGATACGCAGTATTTT.

The CDR3 loop is CASSIEEFVPREKLFF. DNA for the CDR3: TGTGCCAGTAGTATCGAGGAATTCGTCCCGAGGGAAAAACTGTTTTTT. V is TRBV19 and J is TRBJ1-4, with D hard to call. The V end lost 3 bases, the J end lost 8 bases, and 19 bases lay between the germline ends. Germline CDR1 LNHDA, CDR2 SQIVND (reference sequence). This CDR3 has 16 amino acids.

This rearrangement joins TRBV29-1 to TRBJ1-1; D is ambiguous. Trimming pared 1 base from V and 1 base from J, leaving 4 bases between. The CDR3 sequence is 12 residues long. CDR1 is SQVTM, CDR2 ANQGSEA, per germline. The CDR3 protein is CSVEVENTEAFF. The CDR3 DNA is TGCAGCGTTGAAGTAGAGAACACTGAAGCTTTCTTT.

The chain combines TRBV24-1 with TRBJ1-2; 8 bases align to TRBD1. The V segment lost 4 bases and the J segment 9 bases; nucleotides outside the gene matches: 3. CDR3 length: 12 residues. CDR1 is KGHDR and CDR2 is SFDVKD in the germline V gene. The CDR3 coding sequence is TGTGCCACCAGTGAAACAGGGGGAAGCTACACCTTC. It yields the protein CATSETGGSYTF.

This clone has only one observation. This chain links TRBV5-5 with TRBJ1-6; 8 bases align to TRBD1. The V gene end was trimmed by 0 bases and the J gene end by 16 bases; junction bases not matched to a gene: 6. The CDR3 sequence is 13 residues long. CDR1 SGHKS and CDR2 YYEKEE come from the germline V gene (reference sequence). CDR3 sequence (DNA): TGTGCCAGCAGCTTGGCTTCACAGGGGGAACTCCACTTT. It yields the protein CASSLASQGELHF.

This clone appeared once. The DNA for the CDR3 is TGTGCCAGCAGTTTAACAGGGGGCCGGCAGCCCCAGCATTTT. Translation: CASSLTGGRQPQHF. The V and J genes are TRBV28 and TRBJ1-5; 9 bases align to TRBD1. CDR1 and CDR2 (germline): MDHEN, SYDVKM. This CDR3 contains 14 residues. V lost 2 bases, J lost 7 bases, and 3 bases stayed unmatched.

This clone was detected only a few times. The V and J genes are TRBV7-3 and TRBJ1-5, with D possibly being TRBD1 (5 bases). The germline CDR1 and CDR2 sequences are SGHTA and FQGTGA. Between the trimmed V and J ends, which lost 5 bases and 3 bases, there was a span of 8 bases. The CDR3 has 13 residues. CDR3 loop: CASSPGANQPQHF. In DNA, the CDR3 is TGTGCCAGCAGCCCTGGGGCCAATCAGCCCCAGCATTTT.

This clone occurred once. This chain links TRBV6-2 or TRBV6-3 with TRBJ2-5; D not certain. CDR1 and CDR2 (germline): MNHEY, SVGEGT. The CDR3 has 12 amino acids. V was clipped by 0 bases and J by 4 bases, with 3 bases between them. The CDR3 loop reads CASSYSRETQYF. The DNA of the CDR3 is TGTGCCAGCAGTTACTCGAGAGAGACCCAGTACTTC.

This clone has just one count. The rearrangement links TRBV11-2 to TRBJ2-5; 7 bases agree with TRBD1. There are 17 residues in the CDR3. Trimming removed 1 base from V and 4 bases from J; junction bases left unmatched: 12. Germline V lookup: CDR1 SGHAT, CDR2 FQNNGV. CDR3 nucleotides: TGTGCCAGCAGCTTAGGATTTAGGGACAGTCCCCCAGAGACCCAGTACTTC. Translating it yields CASSLGFRDSPPETQYF. Filled out from reference TRBV11-2 and TRBJ2-5, the complete variable domain reads EAGVAQSPRYKIIEKRQSVAFWCNPISGHATLYWYQQILGQGPKLLIQFQNNGVVDDSQLPKDRFSAERLKGVDSTLKIQPAKLEDSAVYLCASSLGFRDSPPETQYFGPGTRLLVL.